This section outlines one T cell receptor (beta chain) sequence together with its context. The target antigen is unknown. This record belongs to a study of T-cell memory formation after mild COVID-19. Study as a whole: Largely donor-specific sequence clusters came from two donors.

TCRdb called the 5' RACE reads again in MiXCR, with one record for every CDR3 protein. The sample has 500,000 to 600,000 distinct CDR3 sequences; 18% are singletons. Overall study findings and caveats: Clones that contracted clustered mainly in CM and EM if CD4+ and in EMRA if CD8+. The study detected some responding clones in pre-infection memory, suggesting cross-reactive memory joined. SARS-CoV-2 specificity of second-wave clones peaking day 37 was unconfirmed.

V gave up 7 bases and J gave up 3 bases, with 18 bases separating them. Germline CDR1 is LGHNA and CDR2 is YSLEER. The CDR3 extends over 15 amino acids. Material for sequencing was PBMCs or a T cell subset sorted from them (not recorded which). The sequence derives from an adult woman who had mild COVID-19 (a few samples of this study predate the infection). Cell type and time point are not known. V and J are TRBV4-3 and TRBJ2-5; D not resolved. In DNA, the CDR3 is TGCGCCAGCACCCCTAGGTTAGATCGGGAAGAGACCCAGTACTTC. It encodes CASTPRLDREETQYF.